The 26 T cell receptor beta chains presented below share a single source sample, sequenced in a study of CD8+ T cells in alopecia areata. It was cDNA, reverse transcribed from extracted RNA, that served as the sequencing template. The assay was immunoSEQ multiplex PCR, and TCRdb's table has in-frame clones only and misses some. The profile shows more than 110,000 clones, 54% of them singletons. As to treatment: oral pan-JAK inhibitor, 5-10 mg twice daily. The input for sequencing was CD8+ T cells sorted from blood, taken at week 4, from a patient treated with tofacitinib. These receptors were obtained from a human donor with alopecia areata.

This clone has a handful of counts. Other DNA sequences of this sample code for an identical CDR3. The chain couples TRBV13 to TRBJ1-2; D uncertain. The germline CDR1 and CDR2 sequences are PRHDT and FYEKMQ (reference sequence). V lost 0 bases and J lost 6, with 5 bases in between. The CDR3 totals 12 residues. Here the CDR3 DNA reads TGTGCCAGCAGCTTAGGACGGAATGGCTACACCTTC. This codes for CASSLGRNGYTF.

The CDR3, as DNA: TGTGCCAGCAGTTTGACGGGGGGGAACTATGATGCCCAAGAGACCCAGTACTTC. This gives the protein CASSLTGGNYDAQETQYF. The chain carries TRBV27 and TRBJ2-5, with 8 bases fitting TRBD2. The CDR3 covers 18 residues. CDR1 is MNHEY, CDR2 SMNVEV, per germline (reference sequence). The J segment lost 1 base and the V segment lost 3 bases, leaving 13 bases of the junction unmatched.

V usage is TRBV27 and J usage is TRBJ2-1, with D possibly being TRBD2 (5 bases). The germline V gene has CDR1 MNHEY and CDR2 SMNVEV (reference sequence). The CDR3 covers 14 residues. V lost 3 bases to trimming and J lost 6 bases, with 12 bases between them. CDR3 sequence (DNA): TGTGCCAGCAGTTTCGCGGGTCGGATCAATGAGCAGTTCTTC. It codes for CASSFAGRINEQFF.

The genes are TRBV15 and TRBJ1-3; no clear D. Germline loops: CDR1 LNHNV, CDR2 YYDKDF (reference sequence). Trimming left V 0 bases short and J 5 bases short, with 11 bases between. The CDR3 length is 15 residues. The CDR3 is CATSREENGRNTIYF. The DNA for the CDR3 is TGTGCCACCAGCAGAGAAGAGAATGGGCGAAACACCATATATTTT. The full variable domain, rest sourced from reference TRBV15 and TRBJ1-3, is DAMVIQNPRYQVTQFGKPVTLSCSQTLNHNVMYWYQQKSSQAPKLLFHYYDKDFNNEADTPDNFQSRRPNTSFCFLDIRSPGLGDTAMYLCATSREENGRNTIYFGEGSWLTVV.

This clone came up a few times. The rearrangement links TRBV11-1 to TRBJ2-1; D remains unclear. The CDR3 consists of 11 residues. Trimming took 1 base from V and 12 from J, leaving 7 bases between them. The germline gives CDR1 SGHAT, CDR2 FQDESV (reference sequence). The CDR3 reads CASSLDVGQFF. The CDR3 DNA follows: TGTGCCAGCAGCTTAGACGTTGGGCAGTTCTTC. The full variable domain, with the rest looked up from reference TRBV11-1 and TRBJ2-1, is EAEVAQSPRYKITEKSQAVAFWCDPISGHATLYWYRQILGQGPELLVQFQDESVVDDSQLPKDRFSAERLKGVDSTLKIQPAELGDSAMYLCASSLDVGQFFGPGTRLTVL.

This clone is a singleton in its sample. This chain connects TRBV5-6 to TRBJ2-7; D unclear. Trimming pared 2 bases from V and 4 bases from J, leaving 10 bases between. This CDR3 has 13 residues. Germline V gene sequence: CDR1 SGHDT, CDR2 YYEEEE. CDR3 in amino acids: CASSFWTAYEQYF. The CDR3 DNA sequence: TGTGCCAGCAGCTTTTGGACGGCATACGAGCAGTACTTC.

This clone was seen a few times. The rearrangement uses TRBV15 and TRBJ1-5; TRBD1 aligns across 10 bases. This CDR3 spans 15 amino acids. V lost 3 bases and J lost 5; bases outside the gene matches: 4. Per the germline V gene, CDR1 is LNHNV and CDR2 is YYDKDF (reference sequence). The CDR3, as DNA: TGTGCCACCAGCAGGGACAGGGGGACGTATCAGCCCCAGCATTTT. It yields the protein CATSRDRGTYQPQHF.

This clone appeared a single time. V usage is TRBV7-9 and J usage is TRBJ2-7; no definite D call. The ends were cut back, 1 base at V and 3 bases at J, with 7 bases in the middle. In germline, CDR1 is SEHNR, CDR2 FQNEAQ (reference sequence). The CDR3 has 13 residues. This CDR3 is CASSLGPIYEQYF. For the CDR3, the DNA is TGTGCCAGCAGCTTAGGTCCAATCTACGAGCAGTACTTC.

The chain joins TRBV5-1 to TRBJ1-6, with 10 bases fitting TRBD1. The ends lost 0 bases at V and 10 bases at J; junction bases unmatched: 4. The CDR3 loop spans 15 amino acids. Germline V gene data show CDR1 as SGHRS and CDR2 as YFSETQ. The CDR3 DNA reads as TGCGCCAGCAGCTTGGTAGGACAGGGGGACTCACCCCTCCACTTT. Protein: CASSLVGQGDSPLHF. Full variable domain (rest looked up from reference TRBV5-1 and TRBJ1-6): KAGVTQTPRYLIKTRGQQVTLSCSPISGHRSVSWYQQTPGQGLQFLFEYFSETQRNKGNFPGRFSGRQFSNSRSEMNVSTLELGDSALYLCASSLVGQGDSPLHFGNGTRLTVT.

The chain recombines TRBV15 with TRBJ2-3; a possible D gene is TRBD2 (6 bases). The CDR3 has 14 residues. Germline assignment: CDR1 LNHNV and CDR2 YYDKDF (reference sequence). The V gene lost 4 bases and the J gene lost 1 base, with 9 bases spanning the gap. The CDR3 sequence is CATSTIAGTDTQYF. CDR3 in DNA: TGTGCCACCAGCACCATAGCGGGCACAGATACGCAGTATTTT. The full variable domain, completed using reference TRBV15 and TRBJ2-3, is DAMVIQNPRYQVTQFGKPVTLSCSQTLNHNVMYWYQQKSSQAPKLLFHYYDKDFNNEADTPDNFQSRRPNTSFCFLDIRSPGLGDTAMYLCATSTIAGTDTQYFGPGTRLTVL.

This chain joins TRBV30 and TRBJ2-6; TRBD2 might be the D (5 bases). Germline CDR1 and CDR2: GTSNPN and SVGIG (reference sequence). The V and J ends lost 1 base and 0 bases respectively, with 10 bases between them. CDR3 length equals 16 residues. The DNA for the CDR3 is TGTGCCTGGAGTGGGACTGCTAGCTCTGGGGCCAACGTCCTGACTTTC. It translates to CAWSGTASSGANVLTF.

A few counts support this clone. This chain uses TRBV29-1 with TRBJ2-1, with D tentatively TRBD1 (6 bases). From germline, CDR1 is SQVTM and CDR2 ANQGSEA. Deletions cut 7 bases from V and 0 bases from J, with 16 bases between. The CDR3 length is 15 residues. The CDR3 nucleotides read TGCAGCGCCCTCCACAGGGAGAGCTCCTACAATGAGCAGTTCTTC. Its protein is CSALHRESSYNEQFF.

The genes are TRBV6-5 and TRBJ2-1; unclear D gene. CDR1 is MNHEY and CDR2 is SVGAGI in the germline V gene. This CDR3 is 13 amino acids long. V was clipped by 5 bases and J by 8 bases, with 13 bases between them. CDR3 sequence: CASSPHSSYEQFF. CDR3 DNA: TGTGCCAGCAGTCCTCATAGTAGTTATGAGCAGTTCTTC.

The genes are TRBV30 and TRBJ2-7, with TRBD1 matching 9 bases. V was clipped by 7 bases and J by 3 bases; unmatched bases: 4. In germline, CDR1 is GTSNPN, CDR2 SVGIG (reference sequence). The CDR3 runs 12 residues. The CDR3 region is CASMTGGYEQYF. For the CDR3, the DNA is TGTGCCTCCATGACAGGGGGCTACGAGCAGTACTTC.

The V call is TRBV7-6, the J call TRBJ2-1, with a possible D match to TRBD2 (5 bases). The CDR3 runs 11 residues. With 6 bases removed from V and 8 bases from J, the gap between germline ends came to 8 bases. Germline lookup yields CDR1 SGHVS and CDR2 FNYEAQ. This CDR3 is CASSAGDEQFF. CDR3 sequence (DNA): TGTGCCAGCAGTGCGGGTGATGAGCAGTTCTTC.

This clone has just a few counts. The V and J genes are TRBV25-1 and TRBJ1-1; 7 bases are shared with TRBD1. The V gene end was trimmed by 5 bases and the J gene end by 4 bases; junction bases not matched to a gene: 1. CDR3 length: 12 amino acids. In germline, CDR1 is MGHDK, CDR2 SYGVNS. The CDR3 reads CASSSGGTEAFF. DNA of the CDR3: TGTGCCAGCAGTTCAGGGGGCACTGAAGCTTTCTTT.

This sequence joins TRBV30 and TRBJ2-7; D gene ambiguous. V lost 2 bases and J 7 bases, leaving 9 bases between the germline ends. The CDR3 sequence is 11 residues long. Germline assignment: CDR1 GTSNPN and CDR2 SVGIG (reference sequence). Here the CDR3 reads CAWSLAEEQYF. CDR3 sequence (DNA): TGTGCCTGGAGTCTCGCGGAAGAGCAGTACTTC.

This chain uses TRBV5-4 with TRBJ1-2, with 7 bases lining up with TRBD1. Trimming took 1 base from V and 3 from J; bases not matched to a gene: 6. CDR1 SGHNT and CDR2 YYREEE come from the germline V gene (reference sequence). CDR3 length: 15 residues. CDR3 sequence reads: CASSLRAGGHYGYTF. The CDR3 coding sequence is TGTGCCAGCAGCTTGAGGGCAGGGGGACACTATGGCTACACCTTC.

The V call is TRBV11-2, the J call TRBJ2-3; D may match TRBD1 or TRBD2 (5 bases each). The V gene's germline CDR1 is SGHAT and CDR2 FQNNGV. V was shortened by 5 bases and J by 2 bases, with 14 bases between the two germline ends. CDR3 length equals 15 residues. CDR3 amino acids: CASSVWDGDTDTQYF. The CDR3 bases are TGTGCCAGCAGCGTATGGGACGGGGACACAGATACGCAGTATTTT.

The rearrangement uses TRBV27 and TRBJ2-5; no definite D call. Trimming removed 4 bases from V and 5 bases from J, with 11 bases in between. Germline CDR1 and CDR2: MNHEY and SMNVEV (reference sequence). The CDR3 runs to 13 residues. The CDR3 spells CASSSPPWETQYF. In nucleotides, the CDR3 is TGTGCCAGCAGTTCCCCCCCCTGGGAGACCCAGTACTTC.

This sequence joins TRBV30 and TRBJ1-1; D is ambiguous. The germline V and J ends were trimmed by 1 base and 7 bases, with 10 bases remaining between them. The CDR3 sequence is 12 residues long. Germline lookup yields CDR1 GTSNPN and CDR2 SVGIG (reference sequence). Here the CDR3 DNA reads TGTGCCTGGAGTGACCGACTCTTTGAAGCTTTCTTT. Translated, it gives CAWSDRLFEAFF.

CDR3 amino acids: CASSERGFSGANVLTF. DNA for the CDR3: TGTGCCAGCAGTGAACGAGGCTTTTCTGGGGCCAACGTCCTGACTTTC. The chain is built from TRBV27 and TRBJ2-6; no clear D. In germline, CDR1 is MNHEY, CDR2 SMNVEV (reference sequence). The CDR3 has 16 residues. V was cut by 5 bases and J by 1 base, with 12 bases left in between.

The rearrangement joins TRBV30 to TRBJ2-7; possible D gene TRBD1, 5 bases. There are 15 residues in the CDR3. Germline V gene sequence: CDR1 GTSNPN, CDR2 SVGIG (reference sequence). V lost 4 bases, J lost 1 base, and 17 bases lay in between. This CDR3 is CAWIPQGWGSYEQYF. The CDR3 DNA reads as TGTGCCTGGATTCCCCAGGGATGGGGTTCCTACGAGCAGTACTTC.

The chain couples TRBV27 to TRBJ2-5, with a weak D call TRBD1 (5 bases). Germline CDR1 and CDR2: MNHEY and SMNVEV (reference sequence). There are 15 residues in the CDR3. Trimming took 3 bases from V and 1 from J, leaving 12 bases between them. CDR3 loop: CASSFVDSLQETQYF. As DNA, the CDR3 is TGTGCCAGCAGTTTCGTTGACAGCCTCCAAGAGACCCAGTACTTC.

The rearrangement joins TRBV29-1 to TRBJ2-4; TRBD1 is a possible D gene (7 bases). Germline values: CDR1 SQVTM, CDR2 ANQGSEA. This CDR3 spans 16 amino acids. Trimming left V 0 bases short and J 1 base short, with 13 bases between. The CDR3: CSVEDQAGGAKNIQYF. In DNA, the CDR3 is TGCAGCGTTGAAGATCAGGCAGGGGGGGCCAAAAACATTCAGTACTTC.

This clone occurred a few times. The rearrangement links TRBV7-9 to TRBJ2-5; 9 bases line up with TRBD1. Germline CDR1 and CDR2: SEHNR and FQNEAQ (reference sequence). The CDR3 sequence is 16 residues long. The J segment lost 5 bases and the V segment lost 1 base, leaving 8 bases of the junction unmatched. CDR3 residues: CASSLEGQGNGETQYF. In nucleotides, the CDR3 is TGTGCCAGCAGCTTAGAGGGACAGGGAAATGGTGAGACCCAGTACTTC.